This T cell receptor (beta chain) was found in a study of T cell repertoires in cytomegalovirus infection. Turning to the study itself: Shared public TCR beta signatures pointed to both CMV infection and a matching HLA type. Study outcomes and limitations: The response measured ex vivo was dominated by TCR beta clonotypes (HLA-C-restricted and CMV-specific). Using cumulative public TCR beta family frequency, the authors identified those who carried CMV together with the relevant HLA.

About this clonotype itself: The target antigen is unknown.

This CDR3 spans 16 amino acids. V trimming: 0 bases; J trimming: 4 bases; junction bases outside the gene matches: 5. The V gene's germline CDR1 is MNHEY and CDR2 SVGAGI. TCRdb re-derived calls from the reads in MiXCR, one entry per CDR3 protein. The repertoire holds about 740,000 distinct CDR3 sequences, with 35% to 45% as singletons. The clonotype comes from a human donor in good health (CMV status not recorded). Some clones in this sample may be carry-over from other donors' samples. Material for sequencing was PBMCs. The rearrangement links TRBV6-5 to TRBJ1-4; 7 nucleotides match TRBD1. CDR3 sequence: CASSYSLGQLNEKLFF. The CDR3 DNA reads TGTGCCAGCAGTTACTCCCTGGGACAGCTTAATGAAAAACTGTTTTTT.